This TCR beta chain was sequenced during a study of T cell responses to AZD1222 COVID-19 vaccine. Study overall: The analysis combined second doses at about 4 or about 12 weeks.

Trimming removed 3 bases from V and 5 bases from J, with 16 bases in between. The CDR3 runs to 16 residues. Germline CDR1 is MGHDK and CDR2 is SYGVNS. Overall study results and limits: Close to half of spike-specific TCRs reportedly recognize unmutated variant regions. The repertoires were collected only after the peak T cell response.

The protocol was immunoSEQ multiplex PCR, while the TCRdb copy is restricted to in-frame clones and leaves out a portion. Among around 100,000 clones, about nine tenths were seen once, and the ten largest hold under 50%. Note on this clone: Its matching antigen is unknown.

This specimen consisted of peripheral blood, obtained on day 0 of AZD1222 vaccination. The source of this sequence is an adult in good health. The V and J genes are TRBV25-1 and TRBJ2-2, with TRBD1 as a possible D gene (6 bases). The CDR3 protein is CASSDSSTGGTGELFF. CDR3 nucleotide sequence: TGTGCCAGCAGTGATAGTTCGACAGGAGGTACCGGGGAGCTGTTTTTT.